Below are 30 T cell receptor beta chains sequenced from a single sample in a study of blood T cell repertoires in COVID-19. Some clones are missing from TCRdb's copy, which holds only in-frame ones; the method was immunoSEQ multiplex PCR. The sample has about 120,000 clones, roughly 88% seen once. The sequenced material came from peripheral blood. The receptor set was obtained from a man in his forties with acute or convalescent COVID-19.

This clone was found a few times. J is TRBJ1-5 and V is TRBV27; no clear D. CDR3 size: 16 residues. Germline V gene sequence: CDR1 MNHEY, CDR2 SMNVEV (reference sequence). V lost 4 bases, J lost 0 bases, and 13 bases lay in between. The CDR3 protein is CASSSSYLLSNQPQHF. CDR3 bases: TGTGCCAGCAGTTCCTCCTACTTACTTAGCAATCAGCCCCAGCATTTT.

The genes are TRBV19 and TRBJ1-1; D perhaps matches TRBD1 (5 bases). Trimming took 5 bases from V and 0 from J, leaving 31 bases between them. CDR3 size: 21 residues. Per the germline V gene, CDR1 is LNHDA and CDR2 is SQIVND (reference sequence). The DNA for the CDR3 is TGTGCCAGTAGTCTGCCTGAGACAGCCACATTATTACGACTCATGAACACTGAAGCTTTCTTT. Translating gives CASSLPETATLLRLMNTEAFF.

This chain uses TRBV20-1 with TRBJ2-7; no clear D. Trimming cost V 5 bases and J 4 bases, with 9 bases left between them. The germline CDR1 and CDR2 sequences are DFQATT and SNEGSKA (reference sequence). This CDR3 comprises 11 residues. The CDR3 region is CSALVLYEQYF. Here the CDR3 DNA reads TGCAGTGCTCTGGTACTTTACGAGCAGTACTTC.

This clone was observed once. V usage is TRBV3-1 (or the pseudogene TRBV3-2) and J usage is TRBJ1-6, with a possible D match to TRBD1 (5 bases). CDR1 is LGHDT, CDR2 YNNKEL, per germline (reference sequence). V was clipped by 4 bases and J by 7 bases, with 14 bases between them. This CDR3 contains 15 residues. The CDR3 loop is CASSRRGLRNSPLHF. As DNA, the CDR3 is TGTGCCAGCAGCCGCCGGGGGTTGAGGAATTCACCCCTCCACTTT.

The genes are TRBV20-1 and TRBJ1-5; D possibly corresponds to TRBD1 (5 bases). Germline lookup yields CDR1 DFQATT and CDR2 SNEGSKA (reference sequence). Deletions cut 3 bases from V and 3 bases from J, with 15 bases between. The CDR3 sequence is 15 residues long. The CDR3, as DNA: TGCAGTGCTAGTGATGGGGCGCGGGACAATCAGCCCCAGCATTTT. Protein product: CSASDGARDNQPQHF.

This clone was counted once. This chain connects TRBV19 to TRBJ2-1; 7 bases line up with TRBD2. Germline CDR1 reads LNHDA; CDR2 reads SQIVND (reference sequence). This CDR3 region has 15 residues. V shed 6 bases, J shed 5 bases, and the junction held 10 bases outside the gene matches. For the CDR3, the DNA is TGTGCCAGTAGCCCCACGGGACTAACGAACAATGAGCAGTTCTTC. This translates into CASSPTGLTNNEQFF.

This clone is a singleton in its sample. The chain employs TRBV4-2 and TRBJ1-4; 8 positions match TRBD1. The trim removed 0 bases at V and 7 bases at J, leaving 7 bases unmatched. Germline V gene lookup returns CDR1 LGHNA and CDR2 YNFKEQ. The CDR3 is 16 residues long. The CDR3 coding sequence is TGTGCCAGCAGCCAAGACGACAGGGGATTGGGTGAAAAACTGTTTTTT. Protein sequence: CASSQDDRGLGEKLFF.

The J gene is TRBJ2-6, the V gene TRBV6-1, with TRBD1 identical over 7 bases. Germline V gene sequence: CDR1 MNHNS, CDR2 SASEGT. The CDR3 is made up of 18 amino acids. V was clipped by 4 bases and J by 0 bases; unmatched bases: 9. The DNA for the CDR3 is TGTGCCAGCAGTGCGCTCGGGACAGACAGCTCTGGGGCCAACGTCCTGACTTTC. It translates to CASSALGTDSSGANVLTF.

The V gene is TRBV7-9, the J gene TRBJ1-2; D may be TRBD1 (6 bases). The germline gives CDR1 SEHNR, CDR2 FQNEAQ (reference sequence). Trimming took off 1 base at V and 0 bases at J, with 12 bases between the two ends. The CDR3 loop spans 16 amino acids. The CDR3, as DNA: TGTGCCAGCAGCTTAGGAAGTGGGACAACTAACTATGGCTACACCTTC. Encoded protein: CASSLGSGTTNYGYTF.

J is TRBJ1-1 and V is TRBV6-5; 8 nucleotides agree with TRBD1. Trimming cost V 6 bases and J 3 bases; bases outside gene matches: 3. The CDR3 length is 13 residues. The germline V gene has CDR1 MNHEY and CDR2 SVGAGI. For the CDR3, the DNA is TGTGCCAGCAGCACGACAGGGGACACTGAAGCTTTCTTT. Translating gives CASSTTGDTEAFF.

This clone was seen just once. The chain employs TRBV18 and TRBJ1-3; D may be TRBD1 (5 bases). The CDR3 contains 16 residues. Germline assignment: CDR1 KGHSH and CDR2 LQKENI. V gave up 0 bases and J gave up 0 bases, with 9 bases separating them. Written as DNA, the CDR3 is TGTGCCAGCTCACCACCTTCCGGACACTCTGGAAACACCATATATTTT. Translating gives CASSPPSGHSGNTIYF.

This chain connects TRBV4-1 to TRBJ2-7, with TRBD1 identical over 8 bases. J gave up 3 bases and V 3 bases, and 7 bases lay outside the gene matches. The germline CDR1 and CDR2 sequences are MGHRA and YSYEKL. The CDR3 loop spans 15 amino acids. The CDR3: CASSHDGTGVYEQYF. The DNA for the CDR3 is TGCGCCAGCAGCCACGATGGGACAGGAGTCTACGAGCAGTACTTC.

The genes are TRBV5-4 and TRBJ1-2; TRBD1 aligns across 7 bases. Per the germline V gene, CDR1 is SGHNT and CDR2 is YYREEE (reference sequence). The CDR3 is made up of 14 amino acids. With 0 bases clipped from V and 2 bases from J, the junction kept 1 base outside the gene matches. DNA of the CDR3: TGTGCCAGCAGCTTGGCAGGGGGAAACTATGGCTACACCTTC. Its protein is CASSLAGGNYGYTF. Based on the CDR3 plus reference TRBV5-4 and TRBJ1-2, the full variable domain is ETGVTQSPTHLIKTRGQQVTLRCSSQSGHNTVSWYQQALGQGPQFIFQYYREEENGRGNFPPRFSGLQFPNYSSELNVNALELDDSALYLCASSLAGGNYGYTFGSGTRLTVV.

The chain is built from TRBV3-1 (or the pseudogene TRBV3-2) and TRBJ2-7, with 7 bases lining up with TRBD1. The CDR3 spans 15 residues. The trim removed 4 bases at V and 3 bases at J, leaving 9 bases unmatched. Germline V gives CDR1 LGHDT, CDR2 YNNKEL (reference sequence). CDR3 region: CASSPLRDRLYEQYF. The CDR3, as DNA: TGTGCCAGCAGCCCTCTCCGGGACAGACTCTACGAGCAGTACTTC.

This clone is a singleton in its sample. The V call is TRBV30, the J call TRBJ1-2; D is perhaps TRBD1 (5 bases). This CDR3 is 14 amino acids long. The germline V gene has CDR1 GTSNPN and CDR2 SVGIG (reference sequence). Trimming took 2 bases from V and 5 from J, leaving 15 bases between them. The CDR3 coding sequence is TGTGCCTGGAGTCCCCGGGGGAACCGTTATGGCTACACCTTC. Its protein is CAWSPRGNRYGYTF.

The chain joins TRBV11-2 to TRBJ1-5, with 7 bases identical to TRBD1. CDR1 is SGHAT and CDR2 is FQNNGV in the germline V gene. V lost 3 bases to trimming and J lost 0 bases; unmatched junction nucleotides: 2. The CDR3 has 15 residues. This CDR3 reads CASSLTGNSNQPQHF. CDR3 DNA: TGTGCCAGCAGCTTGACAGGGAATAGCAATCAGCCCCAGCATTTT. Full variable domain (missing parts from reference TRBV11-2 and TRBJ1-5): EAGVAQSPRYKIIEKRQSVAFWCNPISGHATLYWYQQILGQGPKLLIQFQNNGVVDDSQLPKDRFSAERLKGVDSTLKIQPAKLEDSAVYLCASSLTGNSNQPQHFGDGTRLSIL.

The J gene is TRBJ1-1, the V gene TRBV6-1, with a weak D call TRBD1 (5 bases). The germline V gene encodes CDR1 MNHNS and CDR2 SASEGT. V lost 3 bases, J lost 4 bases, and 12 bases lay in between. CDR3 length equals 14 residues. The CDR3 DNA reads as TGTGCCAGCAGTGAGGGGGGTAGCGGCACTGAAGCTTTCTTT. Amino acids: CASSEGGSGTEAFF.

This clone was counted between two and nine times. The V and J genes are TRBV5-4 and TRBJ2-7, with 10 nucleotides matching TRBD1. CDR1 and CDR2 (germline): SGHNT, YYREEE (reference sequence). The CDR3 is 15 residues long. The V gene end was trimmed by 2 bases and the J gene end by 1 base; junction bases not matched to a gene: 3. This chain's CDR3 is CASSLGQGGSYEQYF. The DNA of the CDR3 is TGTGCCAGCAGCTTAGGACAGGGGGGATCCTACGAGCAGTACTTC.

The rearrangement uses TRBV5-4 and TRBJ2-2; 9 bases are a match to TRBD1. CDR3 size: 16 residues. CDR1 is SGHNT, CDR2 YYREEE, per germline (reference sequence). V dropped 4 bases and J dropped 4; count of bases not matched to a gene: 8. CDR3 amino acids: CASSPRDRVGTGELFF. The CDR3 DNA sequence: TGTGCCAGCAGCCCCCGGGACAGGGTAGGCACCGGGGAGCTGTTTTTT.

CDR3 coding DNA: TGTGCCAGCAAACGGGACAGGGTGGATACTGAAGCTTTCTTT. This sequence encodes CASKRDRVDTEAFF. This chain connects TRBV7-3 to TRBJ1-1; 9 positions agree with TRBD1. This CDR3 is 14 amino acids long. Germline values: CDR1 SGHTA, CDR2 FQGTGA. V lost 7 bases to trimming and J lost 5 bases; unmatched junction nucleotides: 8.

The J gene is TRBJ2-2, the V gene TRBV5-1; 7 positions agree with TRBD2. The germline CDR1 and CDR2 sequences are SGHRS and YFSETQ. This CDR3 is 20 amino acids long. The trim removed 0 bases at V and 0 bases at J, leaving 14 bases unmatched. This CDR3 reads CASSLEGRGSRITNTGELFF. The CDR3 DNA sequence: TGCGCCAGCAGCTTGGAGGGTCGCGGGAGCAGGATTACGAACACCGGGGAGCTGTTTTTT.

The chain uses TRBV15 and TRBJ2-2; D ambiguous. V was pared by 3 bases and J by 5 bases, with 4 bases between. Germline CDR1 is LNHNV and CDR2 is YYDKDF (reference sequence). This CDR3 region has 12 residues. CDR3 in DNA: TGTGCCACCAGCAGGAGAACCGGGGAGCTGTTTTTT. Encoded protein: CATSRRTGELFF. Based on the CDR3 plus reference TRBV15 and TRBJ2-2, the full variable domain is DAMVIQNPRYQVTQFGKPVTLSCSQTLNHNVMYWYQQKSSQAPKLLFHYYDKDFNNEADTPDNFQSRRPNTSFCFLDIRSPGLGDTAMYLCATSRRTGELFFGEGSRLTVL.

This chain connects TRBV7-2 to TRBJ1-3; 9 bases are shared with TRBD1. Trimming at V came to 5 bases and at J to 4 bases, leaving 12 bases not matched to a gene. CDR1 and CDR2 from the germline V gene are SGHTA and FQGNSA. This CDR3 has 17 amino acids. The CDR3 DNA reads TGTGCCAGCAGCCAAAGGGCAGGGACAGGGTACGGAAACACCATATATTTT. It is translated as CASSQRAGTGYGNTIYF.

The chain is built from TRBV5-4 and TRBJ2-7; TRBD2 might be the D (6 bases). Germline V gives CDR1 SGHNT, CDR2 YYREEE (reference sequence). This CDR3 contains 12 residues. The ends were cut back, 1 base at V and 6 bases at J, with 8 bases in the middle. DNA for the CDR3: TGTGCCAGCAGCTTGACAGCGGGCGAGCAGTACTTC. This translates into CASSLTAGEQYF.

The chain uses TRBV29-1 and TRBJ1-2, with 11 bases lining up with TRBD1. Trimming took 7 bases from V and 4 from J; bases not matched to a gene: 2. Per germline, CDR1 SQVTM and CDR2 ANQGSEA. The CDR3 covers 12 residues. The CDR3 DNA reads as TGCAGCGCCGGGACAGGGGGCTATGGCTACACCTTC. It specifies CSAGTGGYGYTF.

A few counts support this clone. This sequence joins TRBV4-1 and TRBJ1-1; the D is unclear. This CDR3 contains 15 residues. Germline lookup yields CDR1 MGHRA and CDR2 YSYEKL. V gave up 1 base and J gave up 0 bases, with 9 bases separating them. CDR3 protein: CASSQGLQLNTEAFF. The CDR3 nucleotides are TGCGCCAGCAGCCAAGGGTTACAGTTGAACACTGAAGCTTTCTTT.

The CDR3 DNA reads as TGTGCCACCAGTGATGGGGGGAATCAGCCCCAGCATTTT. It codes for CATSDGGNQPQHF. This sequence joins TRBV24-1 and TRBJ1-5; weak D call: TRBD1 (5 bases). Trimming took off 3 bases at V and 4 bases at J, with 6 bases between the two ends. CDR3 length: 13 amino acids. CDR1 and CDR2 (germline): KGHDR, SFDVKD.

This chain uses TRBV19 with TRBJ2-3; D might be TRBD2 (6 bases). Germline assignment: CDR1 LNHDA and CDR2 SQIVND (reference sequence). This CDR3 is built from 13 residues. Trimming removed 7 bases from V and 1 base from J, with 9 bases in between. This CDR3 reads CASMGTGTDTQYF. The DNA for the CDR3 is TGTGCCAGTATGGGGACTGGCACAGATACGCAGTATTTT.

The rearrangement joins TRBV11-2 to TRBJ1-4, with D possibly being TRBD1 (6 bases). Germline V CDR1 and CDR2: SGHAT, FQNNGV. Trimming pared 1 base from V and 8 bases from J, leaving 14 bases between. This CDR3 has 15 amino acids. CDR3 in amino acids: CASSLGGGQGEKLFF. The CDR3 bases are TGTGCCAGCAGCTTAGGGGGCGGGCAGGGGGAAAAACTGTTTTTT.

There are many counts of this clone. This sequence joins TRBV3-1 (or the pseudogene TRBV3-2) and TRBJ1-1; perhaps TRBD1 as D (6 bases). Deletions cut 3 bases from V and 1 base from J, with 18 bases between. Per germline, CDR1 LGHDT and CDR2 YNNKEL (reference sequence). The CDR3 covers 17 residues. In nucleotides, the CDR3 is TGTGCCAGCAGCCACGAAACGGACAGTCTGCCGAACACTGAAGCTTTCTTT. This codes for CASSHETDSLPNTEAFF.